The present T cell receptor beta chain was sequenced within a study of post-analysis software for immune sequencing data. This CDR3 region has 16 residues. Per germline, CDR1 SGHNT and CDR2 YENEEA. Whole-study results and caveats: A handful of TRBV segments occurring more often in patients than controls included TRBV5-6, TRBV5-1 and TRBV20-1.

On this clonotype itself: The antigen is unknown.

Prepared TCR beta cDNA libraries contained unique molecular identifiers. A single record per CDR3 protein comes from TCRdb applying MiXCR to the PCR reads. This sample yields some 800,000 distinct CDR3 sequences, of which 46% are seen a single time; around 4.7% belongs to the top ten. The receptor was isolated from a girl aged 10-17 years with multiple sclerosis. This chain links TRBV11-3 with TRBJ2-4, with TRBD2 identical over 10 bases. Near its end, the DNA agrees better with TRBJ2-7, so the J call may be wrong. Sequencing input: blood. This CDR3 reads CASSSRLAGDLYEQYF. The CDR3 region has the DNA TGTGCCAGCAGCTCCCGGCTAGCGGGAGATTTGTACGAGCAGTACTTC.